The clone carrying this T cell receptor (beta chain) was detected once. There are 14 residues in the CDR3. V was clipped by 4 bases and J by 1 base, with 11 bases between them. Per the germline V gene, CDR1 is SGDLS and CDR2 is YYNGEE. Patients from Seattle were sampled longitudinally, starting during active infection. Only in-frame clones appear in the TCRdb table, and some are missing; sequencing was by immunoSEQ multiplex PCR. The profile shows 48,000 or so clones, over 75% of them singletons. The data were obtained in a study of blood T cell repertoires in COVID-19. The rearrangement links TRBV9 to TRBJ1-1; D is perhaps TRBD1 (5 bases). This clonotype was obtained from a woman older than 75 with COVID-19, enrolled during active disease. The sample was peripheral blood. CDR3 amino acids: CASSPITGNTEAFF. For the CDR3, the DNA is TGTGCCAGCAGCCCTATCACAGGGAACACTGAAGCTTTCTTT.